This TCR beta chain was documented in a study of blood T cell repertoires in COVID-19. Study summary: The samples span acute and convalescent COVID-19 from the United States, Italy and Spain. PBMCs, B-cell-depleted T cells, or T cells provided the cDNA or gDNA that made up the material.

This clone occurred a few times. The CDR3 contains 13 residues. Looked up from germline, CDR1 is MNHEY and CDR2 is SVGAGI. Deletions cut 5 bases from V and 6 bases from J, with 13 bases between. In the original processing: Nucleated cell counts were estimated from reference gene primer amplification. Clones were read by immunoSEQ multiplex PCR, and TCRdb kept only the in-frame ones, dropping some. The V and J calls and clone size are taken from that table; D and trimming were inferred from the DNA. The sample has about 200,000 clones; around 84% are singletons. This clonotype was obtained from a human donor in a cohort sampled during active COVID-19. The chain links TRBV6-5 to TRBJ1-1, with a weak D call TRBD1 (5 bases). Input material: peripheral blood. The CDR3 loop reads CASSPPTGAEAFF. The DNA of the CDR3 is TGTGCCAGCAGTCCACCGACGGGGGCTGAAGCTTTCTTT.